This note documents a single T cell receptor beta chain sequence. Recovery meant two consecutive negative NP/OP PCR tests, professional clearance, or resolved symptoms. The data were taken from a study of blood T cell repertoires in COVID-19. Across the whole study: COVID-19 samples from acute and convalescent phases originated in the United States, Italy and Spain.

Methods used by the authors: Amplified reference gene primers provided the basis for estimating nucleated cell counts. The protocol was immunoSEQ multiplex PCR, while the TCRdb copy is restricted to in-frame clones and leaves out a portion. The V and J calls and the clone size are those of that table, but D and trimming were determined from the DNA. This repertoire shows around 380,000 clones, about 89% found once; its top ten account for roughly 1.4%. V was pared by 0 bases and J by 10 bases, with 12 bases of the junction left unmatched. In germline, CDR1 is MGHRA, CDR2 YSYEKL. This CDR3 spans 16 amino acids.

The receptor comes from a man aged 25-45 years who had recovered from COVID-19. This rearrangement joins TRBV4-1 to TRBJ2-1; the match to TRBD1 covers 7 bases. The sample was PBMCs or T cells enriched from blood (not recorded which). For the CDR3, the DNA is TGCGCCAGCAGCCAAGATCCAGGCGGCAGGGGGACAGAGCAGTTCTTC. This gives the protein CASSQDPGGRGTEQFF.